This T cell receptor (beta chain) was retrieved from a study of T cells in localized non-small cell lung cancer. Profiling relied on immunoSEQ multiplex PCR, and the TCRdb table lists in-frame clones only, not all of them. The sample yields 25,000 to 35,000 clones, 80% to 95% seen once. Study-wide findings and caveats: Uninvolved adjacent lung showed higher T cell clonality than tumor.

The germline V gene has CDR1 SGHVS and CDR2 FNYEAQ. This CDR3 region has 14 residues. The V gene end was trimmed by 5 bases and the J gene end by 6 bases; junction bases not matched to a gene: 8. Concerning this clone: Its specificity is not known.

The rearrangement links TRBV7-6 to TRBJ2-5; 8 bases agree with TRBD2. The TCR was taken from a woman aged 40-75 years with stage III lung adenocarcinoma. The sample in question was peripheral blood mononuclear cells, obtained before any cancer treatment. The CDR3 reads CASSLVAGMKTQYF. Here the CDR3 DNA reads TGTGCCAGCAGCCTGGTAGCGGGAATGAAGACCCAGTACTTC.